These 18 T cell receptor beta chains originate from one sample sequenced in a study of blood T cells in healthy people across ages. Alongside a J-beta primer mix, a sample-barcoded 5' primer served in a second PCR lasting roughly 7 to 11 cycles. MiXCR, applied by TCRdb to the 5' RACE reads, yields one record per CDR3 protein. Of fewer than 1.5 million distinct CDR3 sequences listed, 35% to 45% are singletons. Sequences were obtained from blood. These receptors came from a woman between 18 and 30 years old in good health.

This clonotype was seen only a few times. The chain employs TRBV28 and TRBJ2-7; D possibly corresponds to TRBD2 (6 bases). The CDR3 is made up of 16 amino acids. Trimming stripped 2 bases from V and 2 bases from J, with 16 bases between. Germline CDR1 MDHEN, CDR2 SYDVKM. CDR3: CASSLGAGGLPYEQYF. Written as DNA, the CDR3 is TGTGCCAGCAGTTTAGGGGCGGGTGGACTACCCTACGAGCAGTACTTC.

This clonotype was picked up a small number of times. The V call is TRBV20-1, the J call TRBJ2-3; D unresolved. This CDR3 spans 15 amino acids. Germline loops: CDR1 DFQATT, CDR2 SNEGSKA (reference sequence). V was trimmed by 0 bases and J by 3 bases, leaving 13 bases between them. The CDR3: CSARDDPPKTDTQYF. DNA for the CDR3: TGCAGTGCTAGAGACGATCCCCCGAAAACAGATACGCAGTATTTT.

The chain is built from TRBV4-1 and TRBJ1-3, with D possibly being TRBD1 (5 bases). The V end lost 10 bases, the J end lost 2 bases, and 9 bases lay between the germline ends. CDR1 is MGHRA, CDR2 YSYEKL, per germline. The CDR3 contains 12 residues. For the CDR3, the DNA is TGCGCCACCGTGGGGCCTGGAAACACCATATATTTT. It codes for CATVGPGNTIYF.

This chain connects TRBV5-1 to TRBJ2-3; unclear D gene. V lost 2 bases and J lost 4, with 5 bases in between. Looked up from germline, CDR1 is SGHRS and CDR2 is YFSETQ. The CDR3 runs to 12 residues. In DNA, the CDR3 is TGCGCCAGCAGCTTTATAGCAGATACGCAGTATTTT. As protein: CASSFIADTQYF.

This clonotype appeared a few times. This chain connects TRBV7-8 to TRBJ2-7; 9 bases are shared with TRBD1. V trimming: 4 bases; J trimming: 3 bases; junction bases outside the gene matches: 7. Germline-derived CDR1 and CDR2 are SGHVS and FQNEAQ. This CDR3 spans 15 amino acids. The CDR3: CASSSNRDRDYEQYF. The CDR3 DNA follows: TGTGCCAGCAGCTCCAACCGGGACAGGGACTACGAGCAGTACTTC.

This chain uses TRBV10-3 with TRBJ1-4, with D maybe TRBD1 (6 bases). Per the germline V gene, CDR1 is ENHRY and CDR2 is SYGVKD. The CDR3 loop spans 14 amino acids. The V and J ends lost 6 bases and 5 bases respectively, with 13 bases between them. CDR3 residues: CAIRPTGINEKLFF. The CDR3 DNA reads TGTGCCATCAGGCCGACAGGAATCAATGAAAAACTGTTTTTT.

This clonotype has only a few counts. The chain links TRBV5-5 to TRBJ1-4; TRBD1 is a possible D gene (5 bases). In germline, CDR1 is SGHKS, CDR2 YYEKEE (reference sequence). V shed 1 base and J shed 3 bases, with 10 bases lying between them. The CDR3 length is 15 residues. This chain's CDR3 is CASSLWGNSNEKLFF. CDR3 sequence (DNA): TGTGCCAGCAGCTTGTGGGGGAATTCTAATGAAAAACTGTTTTTT.

The rearrangement joins TRBV27 to TRBJ1-1, with D maybe TRBD1 (5 bases). From germline, CDR1 is MNHEY and CDR2 SMNVEV (reference sequence). V was trimmed by 1 base and J by 1 base, leaving 16 bases between them. The CDR3 contains 17 residues. The CDR3 here is CASSLLRGTERNTEAFF. The CDR3 DNA reads TGTGCCAGCAGTTTATTGAGAGGGACTGAGAGGAACACTGAAGCTTTCTTT.

In regard to this clonotype: An end of the junction differs from the germline gene, which may be a read error. This sequence joins TRBV29-1 and TRBJ1-5, with D perhaps matching TRBD1 (6 bases). This CDR3 region has 15 residues. CDR1 is SQVTM and CDR2 is ANQGSEA in the germline V gene. CDR3 coding DNA: TGCAGCGGTGAGGGGGTTTTCAGGGGCAATCGGCCCCAGCATTTT. Translating it yields CSGEGVFRGNRPQHF.

The CDR3 protein is CASSLVQGADEQYF. The CDR3 bases are TGCGCCAGCAGCTTGGTTCAGGGGGCGGACGAGCAGTACTTC. The chain couples TRBV5-1 to TRBJ2-4, with TRBD1 identical over 8 bases. The J call may be wrong; the DNA end is better matched by TRBJ2-7. Germline CDR1 reads SGHRS; CDR2 reads YFSETQ. The CDR3 consists of 14 residues.

The chain has TRBV6-6 and TRBJ2-2; 11 nucleotides line up with TRBD2. CDR1 MNHNY and CDR2 SVGAGI come from the germline V gene (reference sequence). This CDR3 comprises 17 residues. J lost 6 bases, V lost 5 bases, and 11 bases had no gene match. The DNA of the CDR3 is TGTGCCAGCAGTCGACCCTTAGCGGGAGGGCCGTCCGGGGAGCTGTTTTTT. Amino acids: CASSRPLAGGPSGELFF.

The CDR3 spells CASTQGTYYEQYF. The CDR3 DNA reads as TGCGCCAGCACCCAGGGGACCTACTACGAGCAGTACTTC. This chain links TRBV5-1 with TRBJ2-7, with a weak D call TRBD1 (6 bases). Trimming removed 6 bases from V and 3 bases from J, with 13 bases in between. Germline CDR1 is SGHRS and CDR2 is YFSETQ. The CDR3 extends over 13 amino acids.

The chain joins TRBV9 to TRBJ2-1; D possibly uses TRBD1 or TRBD2 (5 bases each). This CDR3 region has 16 residues. CDR1 is SGDLS and CDR2 is YYNGEE in the germline V gene. With 1 base removed from V and 10 bases from J, the gap between germline ends came to 21 bases. This CDR3 reads CASSVFGGGRGGEQFF. The CDR3 DNA reads as TGTGCCAGCAGCGTATTCGGTGGCGGTCGGGGCGGCGAGCAGTTCTTC.

The CDR3 loop is CSAPLIGLVANTQYF. For the CDR3, the DNA is TGCAGTGCTCCCCTGATAGGACTAGTAGCCAATACGCAGTATTTT. The genes are TRBV20-1 and TRBJ2-3, with 7 bases that match TRBD2. The CDR3 consists of 15 residues. J gave up 7 bases and V 5 bases, and 15 bases lay outside the gene matches. CDR1 is DFQATT and CDR2 is SNEGSKA in the germline V gene (reference sequence).

This clonotype has more than one count but fewer than ten. The rearrangement uses TRBV20-1 and TRBJ1-1; a possible D gene is TRBD1 (6 bases). V was trimmed by 0 bases and J by 5 bases, leaving 10 bases between them. The CDR3 is made up of 13 amino acids. Germline V gene sequence: CDR1 DFQATT, CDR2 SNEGSKA (reference sequence). The DNA of the CDR3 is TGCAGTGCTAGAGACCCAGGGGTAACTGAAGCTTTCTTT. Its protein is CSARDPGVTEAFF.

Comment on this clonotype: At one end the junction does not follow the germline gene, possibly because of a read error. This chain connects TRBV9 to TRBJ2-5; TRBD2 aligns across 9 bases. The germline gives CDR1 SGDLS, CDR2 YYNGEE. The CDR3 extends over 16 amino acids. The CDR3 region is CASSVVSGSGSCEQYF. DNA of the CDR3: TGTGCCAGTAGCGTAGTGAGTGGTAGCGGGAGCTGTGAGCAGTACTTC.

In DNA, the CDR3 is TGCAGTGCTAGAGATCTCCAGGGTTGGAGCAATCAGCCCCAGCATTTT. Protein product: CSARDLQGWSNQPQHF. V is TRBV20-1 and J is TRBJ1-5; tentative D call: TRBD1 (5 bases). Germline CDR1 DFQATT, CDR2 SNEGSKA (reference sequence). CDR3 length equals 16 residues. Trimming pared 0 bases from V and 1 base from J, leaving 13 bases between.

The sample holds a few counts of this clonotype. The chain recombines TRBV27 with TRBJ2-7; no clear D. Per the germline V gene, CDR1 is MNHEY and CDR2 is SMNVEV (reference sequence). V was clipped by 5 bases and J by 3 bases, with 11 bases between them. CDR3 length: 13 amino acids. This chain's CDR3 is CASSLTMNYEQYF. The DNA for the CDR3 is TGTGCCAGCAGTCTGACAATGAACTACGAGCAGTACTTC.